This TCR beta chain was profiled in a study of blood T cell repertoires in COVID-19. Study-level background: Researchers got acute and convalescent COVID-19 samples from the United States, Italy and Spain. T cells, B-cell-depleted T cells, or PBMCs provided the cDNA or gDNA that served as material.

The CDR3 has 17 residues. Germline loops: CDR1 SNHLY, CDR2 FYNNEI. V shed 6 bases and J 6 bases; nucleotides not matched to a gene: 14. Sequenced by immunoSEQ multiplex PCR; TCRdb stores in-frame clones only, minus some. The sample contains about 270,000 clones, 84% of which appear only once. The chain carries TRBV2 and TRBJ2-2; 9 bases match TRBD1. Source material: peripheral blood. The sequence was collected from a human donor in a cohort sampled during active COVID-19. The CDR3 sequence: CASSGPGQGVWAGELFF. CDR3 nucleotides: TGTGCCAGCAGCGGACCGGGACAGGGAGTTTGGGCCGGGGAGCTGTTTTTT.